Presented here are 30 T cell receptor beta chains from one specimen sequenced in a study of T-cell reconstitution after alpha-beta-depleted transplantation in children listed by TCRdb under 2016. Library generation was performed with PCR. The sequencer listed for this sample is Illumina HiSeq 2500. TCR libraries were prepared with molecular barcoding, using unique molecular identifiers to normalize TCRbeta repertoire quantification. TCRdb cleaned the public reads at Q25 with fastp, built clones with MiXCR and kept in-frame beta chains. Records with the same CDR3 protein are collapsed into one entry carrying the most frequent genes and DNA. This sample is represented by some 600,000 distinct CDR3 sequences; 16% of them were singletons. Of the sample, about 1.1% falls within the top ten clones. The starting material was PBMCs from the stem cell graft donor, obtained from the stem cell graft. Receptor source: a human donor who donated a stem cell graft to a child with acute myeloid leukemia.

This clonotype showed up many times. The V and J genes are TRBV6-5 and TRBJ2-1, with 11 positions matching TRBD1. Trimming took 4 bases from V and 9 from J; bases not matched to a gene: 8. CDR3 size: 15 residues. Germline lookup yields CDR1 MNHEY and CDR2 SVGAGI. Here the CDR3 reads CASSSDRGRDSEQFF. The DNA of the CDR3 is TGTGCCAGCAGTTCGGACAGGGGGCGGGACAGTGAGCAGTTCTTC.

This rearrangement joins TRBV12-3 or TRBV12-4 to TRBJ2-6, with a tentative D call TRBD2 (7 bases). V lost 4 bases, J lost 2 bases, and 15 bases lay in between. CDR3 length equals 17 residues. In nucleotides, the CDR3 is TGTGCCAGCAGTTCGCGGGGGCAGGGTCCTGGGGCCAACGTCCTGACTTTC. It specifies CASSSRGQGPGANVLTF.

The rearrangement uses TRBV25-1 and TRBJ1-1; no clear D gene. Deletions cut 6 bases from V and 4 bases from J, with 12 bases between. This CDR3 region has 13 residues. Per the germline V gene, CDR1 is MGHDK and CDR2 is SYGVNS. CDR3 sequence (DNA): TGTGCCAGCAGACCGAGTTCTTCCACTGAAGCTTTCTTT. Encoded protein: CASRPSSSTEAFF.

The J gene is TRBJ2-7, the V gene TRBV5-1; 9 bases are shared with TRBD2. Germline assignment: CDR1 SGHRS and CDR2 YFSETQ. Germline trimming cut 3 bases from V and 5 bases from J; bases unmatched to any gene: 6. This CDR3 has 14 amino acids. CDR3 residues: CASSSRVAGDEQYF. CDR3 in DNA: TGCGCCAGCAGCTCCAGGGTAGCGGGGGACGAGCAGTACTTC.

This clonotype was counted at least ten times. The chain joins TRBV20-1 to TRBJ2-3; 10 bases match TRBD2. The CDR3 spans 18 residues. The V segment lost 0 bases and the J segment 4 bases; nucleotides outside the gene matches: 13. Germline-derived CDR1 and CDR2 are DFQATT and SNEGSKA (reference sequence). The CDR3 DNA reads as TGCAGTGCTAGAGATCCCTCCGGGACTAGCGCGCTCGCAGATACGCAGTATTTT. Protein product: CSARDPSGTSALADTQYF.

This chain connects TRBV27 to TRBJ2-5; the D is unclear. The V end lost 2 bases, the J end lost 4 bases, and 14 bases lay between the germline ends. Per the germline V gene, CDR1 is MNHEY and CDR2 is SMNVEV (reference sequence). The CDR3 is 15 amino acids. The CDR3, as DNA: TGTGCCAGCAGTTTAGCCCCGGATGGCTCAGAGACCCAGTACTTC. Protein sequence: CASSLAPDGSETQYF.

The chain is built from TRBV11-2 and TRBJ2-3; D is uncertain. Germline V gives CDR1 SGHAT, CDR2 FQNNGV. V lost 0 bases to trimming and J lost 9 bases, with 10 bases between them. This CDR3 contains 13 residues. The CDR3 region is CASSLEGQLTQYF. CDR3 nucleotide sequence: TGTGCCAGCAGCTTAGAAGGGCAGTTAACGCAGTATTTT.

The rearrangement links TRBV29-1 to TRBJ1-2; 7 bases agree with TRBD1. The junction had 11 bases not matched to a gene; V was cut back by 0 bases and J by 1 base. Germline CDR1 reads SQVTM; CDR2 reads ANQGSEA. CDR3 size: 17 residues. DNA of the CDR3: TGCAGCGTTGAAGACCCCTTTGACAGGGCTCATAACTATGGCTACACCTTC. It codes for CSVEDPFDRAHNYGYTF.

The rearrangement joins TRBV20-1 to TRBJ1-6; perhaps TRBD1 as D (6 bases). Trimming removed 3 bases at V and 14 bases at J, with 26 bases between. This CDR3 region has 16 residues. Germline loops: CDR1 DFQATT, CDR2 SNEGSKA (reference sequence). The CDR3 protein is CSAREGGGALVGALHF. CDR3 coding DNA: TGCAGTGCTAGGGAGGGTGGGGGGGCACTGGTCGGAGCCCTCCACTTT.

The sample holds many counts of this clonotype. The gene calls are TRBV7-2 and TRBJ1-4; no clear D. Trimming cost V 1 base and J 5 bases, with 8 bases left between them. The CDR3 spans 14 residues. The germline gives CDR1 SGHTA, CDR2 FQGNSA. CDR3 region: CASSLGDANEKLFF. The DNA for the CDR3 is TGTGCCAGCAGCTTAGGGGATGCGAATGAAAAACTGTTTTTT.

This clonotype has at least ten counts. The rearrangement uses TRBV9 and TRBJ1-4; D remains ambiguous. Per the germline V gene, CDR1 is SGDLS and CDR2 is YYNGEE. The V gene lost 2 bases and the J gene lost 5 bases, with 7 bases spanning the gap. This CDR3 is 13 amino acids long. The CDR3 sequence: CASSVQANEKLFF. Written as DNA, the CDR3 is TGTGCCAGCAGCGTGCAGGCGAATGAAAAACTGTTTTTT.

The rearrangement uses TRBV4-1 and TRBJ2-3; no definite D call. Germline loops: CDR1 MGHRA, CDR2 YSYEKL. V lost 6 bases to trimming and J lost 0 bases, with 16 bases between them. This CDR3 is built from 16 residues. CDR3 nucleotide sequence: TGCGCCAGCAGTCTAATCGACACCGGGAGCACAGATACGCAGTATTTT. Amino acid sequence: CASSLIDTGSTDTQYF.

In DNA, the CDR3 is TGTGCCAGCAGCTTATCCTCCGAGCGAGCGAACACTGAAGCTTTCTTT. Translating gives CASSLSSERANTEAFF. This chain joins TRBV13 and TRBJ1-1; D not resolved. The V end lost 2 bases, the J end lost 1 base, and 14 bases lay between the germline ends. Germline V gene data show CDR1 as PRHDT and CDR2 as FYEKMQ (reference sequence). This CDR3 is 16 amino acids long.

Ten or more counts support this clonotype. V usage is TRBV7-2 and J usage is TRBJ2-1, with D unclear. The CDR3 contains 14 residues. CDR1 is SGHTA and CDR2 is FQGNSA in the germline V gene. V lost 1 base and J lost 6, with 10 bases in between. The CDR3 DNA sequence: TGTGCCAGCAGCTTAGGGCTAGGCTTCAATGAGCAGTTCTTC. This codes for CASSLGLGFNEQFF.

The V gene is TRBV7-9, the J gene TRBJ1-1; D gene unclear. V was shortened by 0 bases and J by 3 bases, with 8 bases between the two germline ends. The germline V gene has CDR1 SEHNR and CDR2 FQNEAQ (reference sequence). There are 14 residues in the CDR3. CDR3: CASSLAPGDTEAFF. In DNA, the CDR3 is TGTGCCAGCAGCTTAGCCCCAGGCGACACTGAAGCTTTCTTT.

This clonotype came up a few times. The chain recombines TRBV10-3 with TRBJ2-5; TRBD1 agrees at 7 bases. Germline assignment: CDR1 ENHRY and CDR2 SYGVKD. V lost 4 bases and J lost 4; bases outside the gene matches: 6. The CDR3 is 14 amino acids. CDR3 DNA sequence: TGTGCCATCAGTGGGTCTACAGGGGTAGAGACCCAGTACTTC. It is translated as CAISGSTGVETQYF.

This chain connects TRBV13 to TRBJ1-1, with TRBD1 as a possible D gene (5 bases). This CDR3 is built from 12 residues. With 5 bases removed from V and 13 bases from J, the gap between germline ends came to 17 bases. Per germline, CDR1 PRHDT and CDR2 FYEKMQ (reference sequence). CDR3 coding DNA: TGTGCCAGCAGCGAATCGAGGGGTAGGGGTTTCTTT. It translates to CASSESRGRGFF. The whole variable domain, remainder taken from reference TRBV13 and TRBJ1-1, is AAGVIQSPRHLIKEKRETATLKCYPIPRHDTVYWYQQGPGQDPQFLISFYEKMQSDKGSIPDRFSAQQFSDYHSELNMSSLELGDSALYFCASSESRGRGFFGQGTRLTVV.

Only a few counts were recorded for this clonotype. The chain couples TRBV7-2 to TRBJ1-1; no reliable D call. CDR1 and CDR2 (germline): SGHTA, FQGNSA. The V end lost 5 bases, the J end lost 4 bases, and 17 bases lay between the germline ends. This CDR3 region has 15 residues. The CDR3 DNA is TGTGCCAGCAGCCCCCTGTCTGACTGGCGCACTGAAGCTTTCTTT. It yields the protein CASSPLSDWRTEAFF.

This clonotype has at least ten counts. V and J are TRBV6-5 and TRBJ1-2; no reliable D call. V was cut by 0 bases and J by 2 bases, with 13 bases left in between. This CDR3 region has 16 residues. Germline CDR1 MNHEY, CDR2 SVGAGI. This CDR3 is CASSYSRLTLNYGYTF. In nucleotides, the CDR3 is TGTGCCAGCAGTTACTCGAGGTTGACGCTAAACTATGGCTACACCTTC.

About this clonotype itself: A much larger clone sits a single nucleotide away, making a read error possible. This rearrangement joins TRBV12-3 or TRBV12-4 to TRBJ2-5; TRBD1 matches 8 bases. V lost 5 bases to trimming and J lost 2 bases; unmatched junction nucleotides: 7. This CDR3 is 15 amino acids long. The CDR3 loop reads CASSPQGAVQETQYF. DNA for the CDR3: TGTGCCAGCAGTCCTCAGGGGGCTGTTCAAGAGACCCAGTACTTC.

In its sample, this clonotype was seen many times. The rearrangement uses TRBV20-1 and TRBJ2-1; D is perhaps TRBD1 or TRBD2 (5 bases each). Trimming pared 6 bases from V and 4 bases from J, leaving 13 bases between. The CDR3 length is 13 residues. From germline, CDR1 is DFQATT and CDR2 SNEGSKA (reference sequence). The DNA of the CDR3 is TGCAGTGCCACCCGGGACCGGTACAATGAGCAGTTCTTC. Its protein product is CSATRDRYNEQFF.

This clonotype was counted at least ten times. The chain has TRBV29-1 and TRBJ2-2; D perhaps matches TRBD1 (5 bases). CDR1 is SQVTM and CDR2 is ANQGSEA in the germline V gene. The V and J ends lost 5 bases and 6 bases respectively, with 7 bases between them. The CDR3 contains 11 residues. CDR3 amino acids: CSVLTAGELFF. Written as DNA, the CDR3 is TGCAGCGTTTTGACAGCCGGGGAGCTGTTTTTT.

The chain is built from TRBV10-3 and TRBJ2-4; TRBD1 agrees at 8 bases. Germline lookup yields CDR1 ENHRY and CDR2 SYGVKD. The CDR3 extends over 13 amino acids. V shed 4 bases and J 8 bases; nucleotides not matched to a gene: 4. CDR3: CAISGQGMDIQYF. CDR3 nucleotides: TGTGCCATCAGTGGACAGGGGATGGACATTCAGTACTTC.

The chain links TRBV18 to TRBJ2-6; D unclear. The CDR3 contains 16 residues. Germline CDR1 is KGHSH and CDR2 is LQKENI. V lost 1 base and J 2 bases, leaving 9 bases between the germline ends. The CDR3 DNA reads as TGTGCCAGCTCACCACAGACACCTACTGGGGCCAACGTCCTGACTTTC. Its translation: CASSPQTPTGANVLTF.

This clonotype showed up just a few times. This chain joins TRBV7-2 and TRBJ2-1; tentatively, D is TRBD2 (7 bases). The CDR3 totals 16 residues. V was trimmed by 4 bases and J by 2 bases, leaving 15 bases between them. The germline V gene encodes CDR1 SGHTA and CDR2 FQGNSA. CDR3 loop: CASSSPRRGPYNEQFF. In DNA form, the CDR3 reads TGTGCCAGCAGCTCCCCGAGGCGGGGGCCCTACAATGAGCAGTTCTTC.

In this sample, this clonotype turned up many times. The chain employs TRBV20-1 and TRBJ1-1, with D uncertain. Per germline, CDR1 DFQATT and CDR2 SNEGSKA (reference sequence). The CDR3 loop spans 14 amino acids. V lost 3 bases and J 2 bases, leaving 13 bases between the germline ends. In nucleotides, the CDR3 is TGCAGTGCTAGGGGAGTAGGGTACAACACTGAAGCTTTCTTT. Protein sequence: CSARGVGYNTEAFF.

V is TRBV30 and J is TRBJ2-4; 7 nucleotides align to TRBD1. The CDR3 extends over 14 amino acids. J lost 4 bases, V lost 1 base, and 4 bases had no gene match. Per germline, CDR1 GTSNPN and CDR2 SVGIG (reference sequence). The CDR3 region is CAWSGQGSKNIQYF. The CDR3 bases are TGTGCCTGGAGTGGACAGGGAAGTAAAAACATTCAGTACTTC.

This clonotype was detected many times. The rearrangement joins TRBV20-1 to TRBJ2-2; possible D gene TRBD1, 5 bases. Trimming took 0 bases from V and 1 from J, leaving 9 bases between them. This CDR3 has 15 residues. Germline V lookup: CDR1 DFQATT, CDR2 SNEGSKA (reference sequence). The chain's CDR3 is CSARDQGRNTGELFF. The CDR3 DNA sequence: TGCAGTGCTAGAGATCAGGGCAGGAACACCGGGGAGCTGTTTTTT.

The genes are TRBV18 and TRBJ2-5; D possibly corresponds to TRBD1 (6 bases). With 3 bases removed from V and 5 bases from J, the gap between germline ends came to 10 bases. Per germline, CDR1 KGHSH and CDR2 LQKENI. The CDR3 is 13 residues long. The CDR3: CASSPRTAETQYF. Written as DNA, the CDR3 is TGTGCCAGCTCACCCAGGACAGCGGAGACCCAGTACTTC.

The chain recombines TRBV20-1 with TRBJ2-7, with TRBD2 as a possible D gene (5 bases). V was trimmed by 4 bases and J by 0 bases, leaving 13 bases between them. The V gene's germline CDR1 is DFQATT and CDR2 SNEGSKA (reference sequence). The CDR3 contains 14 residues. The chain's CDR3 is CSANPTGFSYEQYF. The CDR3 nucleotides read TGCAGTGCTAACCCAACGGGGTTCTCCTACGAGCAGTACTTC.